This T cell receptor beta chain comes out of a study of T cell responses to AZD1222 COVID-19 vaccine. Per germline, CDR1 MNHEY and CDR2 SVGAGI. The CDR3 covers 12 residues. V lost 11 bases and J lost 3, with 13 bases in between. In this sample, this clone turned up a few times. No antigen is known for it. Profiling relied on immunoSEQ multiplex PCR, and the TCRdb table lists in-frame clones only, not all of them. The sample gives fewer than 150,000 clones, roughly 93% of which show up once; 0.85% to 0.95% is in the top ten. General observations from the study: Reportedly, nearly half of unique spike TCRs recognized epitopes outside B.1.351/B.1.1.7 mutations. The breadth and depth of Spike-specific TCRs increased once two AZD1222 doses had been given.

This specimen was peripheral blood, taken on day 0 of AZD1222 vaccination. This TCR derives from an adult in good health. V is TRBV6-5 and J is TRBJ1-2, with unresolved D. In DNA form, the CDR3 reads TGTGCCTGTACGAGGTTAGACTATGGCTACACCTTC. Amino acid sequence: CACTRLDYGYTF.